Listed below are T cell receptor beta chains from one sample, sequenced in a study of blood T cell repertoires in COVID-19. Sequencing was performed with immunoSEQ multiplex PCR; in TCRdb, only in-frame clones are kept and a portion is missing. This sample has about 75,000 clones, with roughly 90% found just once. Sequences were obtained from peripheral blood. The origin of the receptors is a woman aged 45-60 years with acute or convalescent COVID-19. CDR3s include the opening cysteine and the closing phenylalanine or tryptophan. The order of the fields is V gene, J gene, clone size, D gene, CDR3 protein, CDR3 DNA. D genes are given only for firm matches. The size entry is marked missing in some rows and otherwise reads once, few, many or a size class.

v_gene: TRBV27; j_gene: TRBJ2-1; abundance: .; d_gene: .; CDR3aa: CASTLGGRGTNEQFF; CDR3nt: TGTGCCAGCACCCTCGGGGGGCGGGGGACCAATGAGCAGTTCTTC
v_gene: TRBV7-9; j_gene: TRBJ2-2; abundance: .; d_gene: .; CDR3aa: CASSLDLLQGRSTGELFF; CDR3nt: TGTGCCAGCAGCTTAGACCTTTTACAGGGGAGGAGCACCGGGGAGCTGTTTTTT
v_gene: TRBV5-6; j_gene: TRBJ2-5; abundance: .; d_gene: .; CDR3aa: CASSLQQGRETQYF; CDR3nt: TGTGCCAGCAGCTTGCAGCAGGGGAGAGAGACCCAGTACTTC
v_gene: TRBV29-1; j_gene: TRBJ1-1; abundance: .; d_gene: TRBD1; CDR3aa: CSVKGQLNTEAFF; CDR3nt: TGCAGCGTCAAGGGACAGCTGAACACTGAAGCTTTCTTT
v_gene: TRBV3-1/TRBV3-2; j_gene: TRBJ1-3; abundance: .; d_gene: .; CDR3aa: CASSQESAGTNTIYF; CDR3nt: TGTGCCAGCAGCCAAGAATCGGCAGGAACAAACACCATATATTTT
v_gene: TRBV28; j_gene: TRBJ2-3; abundance: once; d_gene: .; CDR3aa: CASSRRGGTGTDTQYF; CDR3nt: TGTGCCAGCAGTCGAAGGGGGGGAACTGGCACAGATACGCAGTATTTT
v_gene: TRBV12-3/TRBV12-4; j_gene: TRBJ2-1; abundance: few; d_gene: .; CDR3aa: CASNSRGRWFF; CDR3nt: TGTGCCAGCAATAGCAGGGGACGATGGTTCTTC
v_gene: TRBV11-2; j_gene: TRBJ2-1; abundance: .; d_gene: TRBD2; CDR3aa: CASSTPASGSHDPDEQFF; CDR3nt: TGTGCCAGCAGCACCCCGGCTAGCGGGAGCCACGACCCCGATGAGCAGTTCTTC
v_gene: TRBV5-4; j_gene: TRBJ1-1; abundance: .; d_gene: .; CDR3aa: CASSLEYFKNTEAFF; CDR3nt: TGTGCCAGCAGCTTGGAGTACTTCAAGAACACTGAAGCTTTCTTT
v_gene: TRBV10-3; j_gene: TRBJ1-1; abundance: .; d_gene: .; CDR3aa: CAIGGVSNTEAFF; CDR3nt: TGTGCCATCGGGGGGGTCAGCAACACTGAAGCTTTCTTT
v_gene: TRBV30; j_gene: TRBJ1-1; abundance: .; d_gene: .; CDR3aa: CASVRGAAEAFF; CDR3nt: TGTGCCTCCGTACGGGGGGCCGCTGAAGCTTTCTTT
v_gene: TRBV6-5; j_gene: TRBJ2-7; abundance: .; d_gene: TRBD1; CDR3aa: CASRVDRAGEQYF; CDR3nt: TGTGCCAGCAGAGTTGACAGGGCGGGTGAGCAGTACTTC
v_gene: TRBV5-4; j_gene: TRBJ2-1; abundance: .; d_gene: .; CDR3aa: CASSSKPPGDQYEQFF; CDR3nt: TGTGCCAGCAGCTCCAAGCCGCCAGGGGACCAATATGAGCAGTTCTTC
v_gene: TRBV30; j_gene: TRBJ1-2; abundance: .; d_gene: TRBD1; CDR3aa: CAWSVGQGASGYTF; CDR3nt: TGTGCCTGGAGTGTAGGACAGGGGGCGAGCGGCTACACCTTC
v_gene: TRBV11-1; j_gene: TRBJ2-7; abundance: .; d_gene: .; CDR3aa: CASSKTDSTYEQYF; CDR3nt: TGTGCCAGCAGCAAAACGGACAGTACCTACGAGCAGTACTTC
v_gene: TRBV20-1; j_gene: TRBJ2-1; abundance: .; d_gene: .; CDR3aa: CSASIGGLYNEQFF; CDR3nt: TGCAGTGCTAGTATCGGGGGGCTATACAATGAGCAGTTCTTC
v_gene: TRBV7-8; j_gene: TRBJ1-4; abundance: .; d_gene: .; CDR3aa: CASSFIRGRTATNEKLFF; CDR3nt: TGTGCCAGCAGCTTCATCCGGGGGAGAACAGCAACTAATGAAAAACTGTTTTTT
v_gene: TRBV7-9; j_gene: TRBJ2-1; abundance: .; d_gene: TRBD1; CDR3aa: CASSLLTGQKNEQFF; CDR3nt: TGTGCCAGCAGCCTACTGACAGGGCAAAAAAATGAGCAGTTCTTC
v_gene: TRBV18; j_gene: TRBJ1-6; abundance: once; d_gene: .; CDR3aa: CASSSQDNSPLHF; CDR3nt: TGTGCCAGCTCTTCACAAGATAATTCACCCCTCCACTTT
v_gene: TRBV5-8; j_gene: TRBJ1-1; abundance: .; d_gene: TRBD1; CDR3aa: CASSSKGGAVAFF; CDR3nt: TGTGCCAGCAGCTCCAAAGGGGGCGCGGTGGCTTTCTTT
v_gene: TRBV5-1; j_gene: TRBJ1-1; abundance: .; d_gene: TRBD1; CDR3aa: CASSRQGNTEAFF; CDR3nt: TGCGCCAGCAGCCGACAGGGGAACACTGAAGCTTTCTTT
v_gene: TRBV5-6; j_gene: TRBJ2-2; abundance: .; d_gene: .; CDR3aa: CASSRGTGELFF; CDR3nt: TGTGCCAGCAGCCGGGGGACCGGGGAGCTGTTTTTT
v_gene: TRBV5-5; j_gene: TRBJ1-3; abundance: .; d_gene: .; CDR3aa: CASSLSQGWGNTIYF; CDR3nt: TGTGCCAGCAGCTTGTCCCAGGGTTGGGGAAACACCATATATTTT
v_gene: TRBV28; j_gene: TRBJ1-2; abundance: .; d_gene: TRBD1; CDR3aa: CASSYGQGNYGYTF; CDR3nt: TGTGCCAGCAGTTACGGACAGGGGAACTATGGCTACACCTTC
v_gene: TRBV6-6; j_gene: TRBJ2-7; abundance: .; d_gene: TRBD1; CDR3aa: CASSYRDSPSEQYF; CDR3nt: TGTGCCAGCAGTTACCGGGACAGTCCCTCCGAGCAGTACTTC
v_gene: TRBV4-1; j_gene: TRBJ2-6; abundance: .; d_gene: .; CDR3aa: CASSLGEAGANVLTF; CDR3nt: TGCGCCAGCAGCCTAGGGGAGGCGGGGGCCAACGTCCTGACTTTC
v_gene: TRBV18; j_gene: TRBJ1-3; abundance: .; d_gene: .; CDR3aa: CASSPQGLTALGNTIYF; CDR3nt: TGTGCCAGCTCACCTCAGGGATTAACCGCTCTCGGAAACACCATATATTTT
v_gene: TRBV24-1; j_gene: TRBJ1-5; abundance: .; d_gene: .; CDR3aa: CATSDIDKPQHF; CDR3nt: TGTGCCACCAGTGATATTGACAAACCCCAGCATTTT
v_gene: TRBV27; j_gene: TRBJ1-2; abundance: .; d_gene: TRBD1; CDR3aa: CASSLTGTGGFGYTF; CDR3nt: TGTGCCAGCAGTTTGACCGGGACAGGGGGTTTTGGCTACACCTTC
v_gene: TRBV28; j_gene: TRBJ2-3; abundance: .; d_gene: .; CDR3aa: CASRSQGTDTQYF; CDR3nt: TGTGCCAGCAGGAGTCAGGGGACCGATACGCAGTATTTT
v_gene: TRBV6-5; j_gene: TRBJ2-3; abundance: .; d_gene: .; CDR3aa: CASRKEGSTTDTQYF; CDR3nt: TGTGCCAGCAGAAAAGAGGGTTCTACCACAGATACGCAGTATTTT
v_gene: TRBV19; j_gene: TRBJ1-1; abundance: .; d_gene: TRBD1; CDR3aa: CASRRDRANTEAFF; CDR3nt: TGTGCCAGTAGACGGGACAGGGCGAACACTGAAGCTTTCTTT
v_gene: TRBV29-1; j_gene: TRBJ2-1; abundance: .; d_gene: .; CDR3aa: CSVYNNEQFF; CDR3nt: TGCAGCGTTTACAACAATGAGCAGTTCTTC
v_gene: TRBV27; j_gene: TRBJ2-1; abundance: .; d_gene: .; CDR3aa: CASSLQGPYNEQFF; CDR3nt: TGTGCCAGCAGTTTGCAGGGCCCCTACAATGAGCAGTTCTTC
v_gene: TRBV24-1; j_gene: TRBJ2-5; abundance: few; d_gene: TRBD1; CDR3aa: CATPPGGHPKETQYF; CDR3nt: TGTGCCACCCCACCAGGGGGACACCCGAAGGAGACCCAGTACTTC
v_gene: TRBV30; j_gene: TRBJ2-2; abundance: .; d_gene: .; CDR3aa: CAWQNTGELFF; CDR3nt: TGTGCCTGGCAGAACACCGGGGAGCTGTTTTTT
v_gene: TRBV10-2; j_gene: TRBJ2-7; abundance: .; d_gene: .; CDR3aa: CASRLGDGREQYF; CDR3nt: TGCGCCAGCAGATTAGGGGATGGTCGCGAGCAGTACTTC
v_gene: TRBV7-9; j_gene: TRBJ2-3; abundance: .; d_gene: .; CDR3aa: CASSLAGADTQYF; CDR3nt: TGTGCCAGCAGCTTGGCAGGGGCAGATACGCAGTATTTT
v_gene: TRBV28; j_gene: TRBJ1-1; abundance: .; d_gene: TRBD1; CDR3aa: CASSLDGTGGTEAFF; CDR3nt: TGTGCCAGCAGTTTAGACGGGACAGGGGGCACTGAAGCTTTCTTT
v_gene: TRBV19; j_gene: TRBJ2-1; abundance: .; d_gene: TRBD2; CDR3aa: CASNPGGAGEQFF; CDR3nt: TGTGCCTCAAATCCCGGGGGGGCCGGTGAGCAGTTCTTC
v_gene: TRBV4-1; j_gene: TRBJ1-4; abundance: .; d_gene: .; CDR3aa: CASSLPGVNNEKLFF; CDR3nt: TGCGCCAGCAGCCTCCCGGGAGTAAATAATGAAAAACTGTTTTTT
v_gene: TRBV29-1; j_gene: TRBJ2-5; abundance: .; d_gene: .; CDR3aa: CSVEPTVETQYF; CDR3nt: TGCAGCGTTGAGCCTACCGTGGAGACCCAGTACTTC
v_gene: TRBV7-3; j_gene: TRBJ2-7; abundance: .; d_gene: TRBD1; CDR3aa: CASSLTRGRGRSGQYF; CDR3nt: TGTGCCAGCAGCTTAACTCGGGGCAGGGGGCGTTCGGGGCAGTACTTC
v_gene: TRBV21-1; j_gene: TRBJ2-7; abundance: few; d_gene: .; CDR3aa: CASSKVSYEQYF; CDR3nt: TGTGCCAGCAGCAAAGTCAGCTACGAGCAGTACTTC
v_gene: TRBV19; j_gene: TRBJ1-1; abundance: .; d_gene: TRBD1; CDR3aa: CASSIGRDRNTEAFF; CDR3nt: TGTGCCAGTAGTATAGGGAGGGACAGAAACACTGAAGCTTTCTTT